Sequencing of this T cell receptor beta chain was carried out in a study of cytomegalovirus exposure and HLA in healthy donors. Study outcomes and limitations: For most subjects, TCR beta sequences were reported to predict HLA-A and HLA-B alleles with accuracy. Analysis was carried out at a later point, and it linked a missense DCLRE1C variant to TCR beta V- and J-gene trimming.

The ends lost 3 bases at V and 7 bases at J; junction bases unmatched: 8. This CDR3 comprises 15 residues. Germline CDR1 MNHNS, CDR2 SASEGT. PCR involved 60 Vbeta and 13 Jbeta primers. Measured with immunoSEQ multiplex PCR; TCRdb has only the in-frame clones, and not every one. Of approximately 170,000 clones in the sample, roughly 77% were seen once. This clone was observed a handful of times. Its antigen is not identified. The sequenced sample consisted of PBMCs. The origin of this receptor is a woman aged 30 to 39 in good health and CMV-seropositive. The genes are TRBV6-1 and TRBJ1-5, with 8 bases identical to TRBD1. Here the CDR3 DNA reads TGTGCCAGCAGTGACGAGACAGGGGTGCGACAGCCCCAGCATTTT. The encoded protein is CASSDETGVRQPQHF.